This TCR beta chain comes out of a study of blood T cell repertoires in COVID-19. About the research overall: Italy, Spain and the United States were the sources of the convalescent and acute COVID-19 samples. The cDNA or gDNA used as material had been derived from T cells, B-cell-depleted T cells, or PBMCs.

The CDR3 consists of 14 residues. Germline CDR1 and CDR2: MDHEN and SYDVKM. V lost 5 bases and J lost 4; bases outside the gene matches: 7. Original data processing: Amplified reference gene primers provided the basis for estimating nucleated cell counts. Some clones are missing from TCRdb's copy, which holds only in-frame ones; the method was immunoSEQ multiplex PCR. D and trimming were read from the DNA, whereas the V and J calls and clone size are those reported in that table. The table lists around 78,000 clones, approximately 86% of them singletons. The TCR comes from a woman aged 60-70 years with acute or convalescent COVID-19. Sequencing used peripheral blood. This chain uses TRBV28 with TRBJ2-7, with 8 positions matching TRBD1. The DNA of the CDR3 is TGTGCCAGCAGTACCGGGACAGGACTGTACGAGCAGTACTTC. As protein: CASSTGTGLYEQYF.